Listed here are 18 T cell receptor beta chains from one sample, sequenced in a study of cytotoxic CD8 clonotypes in ibrutinib-treated CLL. The protocol was immunoSEQ multiplex PCR, while the TCRdb copy is restricted to in-frame clones and leaves out a portion. Of approximately 120,000 clones listed, around four fifths are singletons. The starting material was PBMCs, obtained after 24 months of ibrutinib treatment. Source of these receptors: a human donor with chronic lymphocytic leukemia.

The V call is TRBV5-1, the J call TRBJ1-6; TRBD1 might be the D (6 bases). Germline V gene lookup returns CDR1 SGHRS and CDR2 YFSETQ. The V gene lost 0 bases and the J gene lost 4 bases, with 8 bases spanning the gap. CDR3 length: 15 amino acids. DNA for the CDR3: TGCGCCAGCAGCTTGGACAGGGCATATAATTCACCCCTCCACTTT. Translated: CASSLDRAYNSPLHF.

This clone has only a few counts. This chain links TRBV11-2 with TRBJ2-1; unclear D gene. V was clipped by 1 base and J by 6 bases, with 13 bases between them. Germline V gives CDR1 SGHAT, CDR2 FQNNGV. The CDR3 totals 15 residues. CDR3 sequence reads: CASSLVGSPGNEQFF. For the CDR3, the DNA is TGTGCCAGCAGCTTAGTTGGCAGCCCCGGCAATGAGCAGTTCTTC.

The rearrangement joins TRBV30 to TRBJ1-2; weak D call: TRBD1 (5 bases). This CDR3 contains 14 residues. Per the germline V gene, CDR1 is GTSNPN and CDR2 is SVGIG (reference sequence). V lost 0 bases and J lost 7, with 15 bases in between. CDR3 sequence: CAWSVLRGLGGYTF. Here the CDR3 DNA reads TGTGCCTGGAGTGTCCTCCGGGGGTTGGGTGGCTACACCTTC. Using reference TRBV30 and TRBJ1-2 for the parts outside the CDR3, the full variable domain is SQTIHQWPATLVQPVGSPLSLECTVEGTSNPNLYWYRQAAGRGLQLLFYSVGIGQISSEVPQNLSASRPQDRQFILSSKKLLLSDSGFYLCAWSVLRGLGGYTFGSGTRLTVV.

In DNA form, the CDR3 reads TGTGCCAGCTCACCCGACAGGAGCTCCTACGAGCAGTACTTC. It yields the protein CASSPDRSSYEQYF. V gene TRBV18 combines with J gene TRBJ2-7; D is possibly TRBD1 (6 bases). With 3 bases removed from V and 0 bases from J, the gap between germline ends came to 9 bases. The CDR3 sequence is 14 residues long. Germline assignment: CDR1 KGHSH and CDR2 LQKENI. Full variable domain (rest looked up from reference TRBV18 and TRBJ2-7): NAGVMQNPRHLVRRRGQEARLRCSPMKGHSHVYWYRQLPEEGLKFMVYLQKENIIDESGMPKERFSAEFPKEGPSILRIQQVVRGDSAAYFCASSPDRSSYEQYFGPGTRLTVT.

The CDR3 sequence is CASRPGTNQETQYF. The CDR3 nucleotides are TGTGCCAGTAGGCCGGGGACAAACCAAGAGACCCAGTACTTC. The chain combines TRBV19 with TRBJ2-5; D perhaps matches TRBD1 (6 bases). The CDR3 covers 14 residues. Trimming removed 6 bases from V and 0 bases from J, with 11 bases in between. The V gene's germline CDR1 is LNHDA and CDR2 SQIVND (reference sequence).

The J gene is TRBJ2-4, the V gene TRBV19; D is undetermined. Germline values: CDR1 LNHDA, CDR2 SQIVND (reference sequence). The CDR3 runs to 11 residues. Between the trimmed V and J ends, which lost 4 bases and 9 bases, there was a span of 7 bases. CDR3 DNA: TGTGCCAGTAGTAGGTTGGGCATTCAGTACTTC. Its protein product is CASSRLGIQYF.

The chain links TRBV30 to TRBJ1-2, with a possible D match to TRBD1 (5 bases). Germline assignment: CDR1 GTSNPN and CDR2 SVGIG (reference sequence). V was cut by 0 bases and J by 8 bases, with 16 bases left in between. The CDR3 is 14 amino acids. The CDR3 sequence is CAWSVGGRVNGYTF. For the CDR3, the DNA is TGTGCCTGGAGTGTAGGCGGCAGGGTTAACGGCTACACCTTC. Looking up the rest from reference TRBV30 and TRBJ1-2 gives the full variable domain: SQTIHQWPATLVQPVGSPLSLECTVEGTSNPNLYWYRQAAGRGLQLLFYSVGIGQISSEVPQNLSASRPQDRQFILSSKKLLLSDSGFYLCAWSVGGRVNGYTFGSGTRLTVV.

The V and J genes are TRBV19 and TRBJ2-1; D possibly matches TRBD1 or TRBD2 (6 bases each). The V gene lost 1 base and the J gene lost 1 base, with 14 bases spanning the gap. CDR1 and CDR2 (germline): LNHDA, SQIVND (reference sequence). This CDR3 spans 17 amino acids. This CDR3 reads CASSIGAGGISYNEQFF. In DNA form, the CDR3 reads TGTGCCAGTAGTATAGGGGCCGGGGGCATATCCTACAATGAGCAGTTCTTC.

CDR3 DNA sequence: TGTGCCAGTAGTATGGCCGGGTCCTTTAATGAAAAACTGTTTTTT. Protein: CASSMAGSFNEKLFF. This rearrangement joins TRBV19 to TRBJ1-4; no firm D call. Germline CDR1 is LNHDA and CDR2 is SQIVND (reference sequence). The V end was cut by 3 bases, the J end by 4 bases, with 12 bases between. This CDR3 comprises 15 residues.

The gene calls are TRBV7-2 and TRBJ1-4; weak D call: TRBD1 (6 bases). From germline, CDR1 is SGHTA and CDR2 FQGNSA. The CDR3 sequence is 15 residues long. Trimming shortened V by 5 bases and J by 0 bases, and 10 bases separated the two germline ends. CDR3 protein: CASSQDRATNEKLFF. The CDR3 bases are TGTGCCAGCAGCCAGGACAGAGCAACTAATGAAAAACTGTTTTTT.

This clone was counted between two and nine times. This chain uses TRBV7-2 with TRBJ1-1; D is perhaps TRBD1 (6 bases). Trimming pared 5 bases from V and 4 bases from J, leaving 14 bases between. This CDR3 has 14 residues. From germline, CDR1 is SGHTA and CDR2 FQGNSA. CDR3 amino acids: CASSLGGGGTEAFF. For the CDR3, the DNA is TGTGCCAGCAGCCTAGGGGGGGGCGGCACTGAAGCTTTCTTT.

V and J are TRBV4-1 and TRBJ2-5; TRBD2 matches at 9 bases. This CDR3 has 17 residues. V shed 0 bases and J 5 bases; nucleotides not matched to a gene: 10. CDR1 MGHRA and CDR2 YSYEKL come from the germline V gene. The CDR3 bases are TGCGCCAGCAGCCAAGACGGTGCGGGGGGGCTTCAGGAGACCCAGTACTTC. Its protein is CASSQDGAGGLQETQYF.

J is TRBJ2-5 and V is TRBV30, with 8 bases lining up with TRBD1. Germline V gene lookup returns CDR1 GTSNPN and CDR2 SVGIG (reference sequence). The trim removed 5 bases at V and 1 base at J, leaving 6 bases unmatched. This CDR3 has 14 residues. The CDR3 bases are TGTGCCTGGGGACAGGGATTACCCCAAGAGACCCAGTACTTC. Amino acid sequence: CAWGQGLPQETQYF.

This clone was recorded once. The CDR3 sequence is CASSLGGRLAGATDTQYF. For the CDR3, the DNA is TGTGCCAGCAGTTTGGGAGGGAGACTAGCGGGAGCCACAGATACGCAGTATTTT. V is TRBV25-1 and J is TRBJ2-3; 12 bases are shared with TRBD2. V shed 5 bases, J shed 2 bases, and the junction held 11 bases outside the gene matches. Looked up from germline, CDR1 is MGHDK and CDR2 is SYGVNS. This CDR3 has 18 residues.

The DNA of the CDR3 is TGTGCCAGTAGTCCACGGACGGGGAGGTCTGGGGCCAACGTCCTGACTTTC. Translating gives CASSPRTGRSGANVLTF. The chain combines TRBV19 with TRBJ2-6; possibly TRBD2 for D (6 bases). Germline-derived CDR1 and CDR2 are LNHDA and SQIVND (reference sequence). V was trimmed by 5 bases and J by 1 base, leaving 15 bases between them. CDR3 length: 17 residues.

V is TRBV27 and J is TRBJ2-2; TRBD1 matches 10 bases. The germline gives CDR1 MNHEY, CDR2 SMNVEV (reference sequence). The CDR3 is 16 residues long. Trimming removed 6 bases from V and 1 base from J; junction bases left unmatched: 5. The CDR3 loop is CASRRQGAQNTGELFF. The CDR3, as DNA: TGTGCCAGCAGGAGACAGGGGGCACAGAACACCGGGGAGCTGTTTTTT.

The rearrangement links TRBV5-1 to TRBJ2-5; 7 nucleotides match TRBD2. V shed 0 bases and J 1 base; nucleotides not matched to a gene: 3. Germline assignment: CDR1 SGHRS and CDR2 YFSETQ. CDR3 size: 15 residues. The CDR3 region has the DNA TGCGCCAGCAGCTTGGACGCGGGGGTCCAAGAGACCCAGTACTTC. It translates to CASSLDAGVQETQYF.

V gene TRBV6-1 combines with J gene TRBJ2-5, with TRBD1 matching 10 bases. The V gene end was trimmed by 4 bases and the J gene end by 7 bases; junction bases not matched to a gene: 3. This CDR3 comprises 13 residues. In germline, CDR1 is MNHNS, CDR2 SASEGT. CDR3 nucleotide sequence: TGTGCCAGCAGTGTGGGGGACAGGGGGACCCAGTACTTC. Translated: CASSVGDRGTQYF.